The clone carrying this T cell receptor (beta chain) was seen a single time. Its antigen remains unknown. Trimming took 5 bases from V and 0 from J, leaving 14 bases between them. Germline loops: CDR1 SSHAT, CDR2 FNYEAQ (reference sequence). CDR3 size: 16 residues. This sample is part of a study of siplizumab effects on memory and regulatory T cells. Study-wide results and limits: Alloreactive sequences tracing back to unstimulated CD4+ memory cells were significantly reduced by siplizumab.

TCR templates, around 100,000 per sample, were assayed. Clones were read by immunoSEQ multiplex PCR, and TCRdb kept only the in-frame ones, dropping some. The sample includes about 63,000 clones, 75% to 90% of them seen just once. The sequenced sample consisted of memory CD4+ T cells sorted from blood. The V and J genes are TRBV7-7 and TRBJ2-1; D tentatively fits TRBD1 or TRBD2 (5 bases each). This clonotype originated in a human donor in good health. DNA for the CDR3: TGTGCCAGCAGCGACCGCTGGGGGAGCTCCTACAATGAGCAGTTCTTC. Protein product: CASSDRWGSSYNEQFF.